Shown below are 15 T cell receptor beta chains from a single sample sequenced in a study of post-analysis software for immune sequencing data. Regarding the study as a whole: Controls had lower frequencies than patients of about 5 TRBV segments, which included TRBV5-6, TRBV5-1 and TRBV20-1.

Built from TCR beta cDNA, the libraries had unique molecular identifiers in them. TCRdb ran MiXCR on the PCR reads and lists one entry per CDR3 protein. The sample has approximately 630,000 distinct CDR3 sequences, roughly three fifths seen once. No antigens are known for them. Source material: blood. The receptors come from a girl aged 2 to 10 with multiple sclerosis.

V gene TRBV20-1 combines with J gene TRBJ2-5; D may be TRBD1 (5 bases). CDR3 length: 15 residues. Germline values: CDR1 DFQATT, CDR2 SNEGSKA (reference sequence). The V end was cut by 4 bases, the J end by 1 base, with 16 bases between. The CDR3 here is CSATTLTGAQETQYF. The CDR3 nucleotides are TGCAGTGCTACCACCTTGACTGGGGCCCAAGAGACCCAGTACTTC.

The CDR3 DNA reads TGTGCCAGCAGCCAAGGTAGCGGGAGTGGAGCAGATACGCAGTATTTT. Amino acid sequence: CASSQGSGSGADTQYF. The chain couples TRBV4-2 to TRBJ2-3, with TRBD2 matching over 9 bases. J lost 4 bases, V lost 1 base, and 6 bases had no gene match. The CDR3 covers 16 residues. CDR1 and CDR2 (germline): LGHNA, YNFKEQ.

V is TRBV12-3 or TRBV12-4 and J is TRBJ1-5; possible D gene TRBD1, 5 bases. The CDR3 runs to 16 residues. V was trimmed by 6 bases and J by 4 bases, leaving 19 bases between them. CDR3 loop: CASSLSQGVGNQPQHF. The CDR3 DNA sequence: TGTGCCAGCAGCCTATCGCAAGGGGTTGGTAATCAGCCCCAGCATTTT.

The V gene is TRBV27, the J gene TRBJ2-3; tentatively, D is TRBD1 or TRBD2 (5 bases each). Germline V gene data show CDR1 as MNHEY and CDR2 as SMNVEV (reference sequence). This CDR3 is 15 amino acids long. The V and J ends lost 3 bases and 9 bases respectively, with 19 bases between them. The CDR3 DNA is TGTGCCAGCAGTTTCCGCGCCCTCGGTCGGGGCACGCAGTATTTT. Protein sequence: CASSFRALGRGTQYF.

The chain carries TRBV29-1 and TRBJ2-7, with 7 bases matching TRBD2. This CDR3 has 12 residues. Germline CDR1 SQVTM, CDR2 ANQGSEA. V shed 6 bases and J 2 bases; nucleotides not matched to a gene: 4. The CDR3 DNA is TGCAGCGTGGGGGAGGGACCCTACGAGCAGTACTTC. It specifies CSVGEGPYEQYF.

The sample holds a few counts of this clonotype. The rearrangement joins TRBV5-1 to TRBJ1-5, with 7 bases aligning to TRBD1. Germline V gives CDR1 SGHRS, CDR2 YFSETQ. Unmatched junction bases numbered 4, after V lost 4 bases and J lost 3 bases. The CDR3 covers 14 residues. The CDR3 spells CASSPGTDNQPQHF. CDR3 nucleotides: TGCGCCAGCAGCCCCGGGACAGACAATCAGCCCCAGCATTTT.

V is TRBV6-5 and J is TRBJ2-5; tentatively, D is TRBD1 (5 bases). CDR3 length: 13 amino acids. The germline CDR1 and CDR2 sequences are MNHEY and SVGAGI. Trimming took 6 bases from V and 7 from J, leaving 15 bases between them. The CDR3 spells CASSREGHGTQYF. The DNA for the CDR3 is TGTGCCAGCAGCAGGGAAGGTCATGGGACCCAGTACTTC.

The J gene is TRBJ2-5, the V gene TRBV20-1, with TRBD1 matching over 10 bases. The CDR3 has 14 residues. Trimming removed 7 bases from V and 2 bases from J; junction bases left unmatched: 7. From germline, CDR1 is DFQATT and CDR2 SNEGSKA (reference sequence). CDR3 region: CSGQGTGVQETQYF. Written as DNA, the CDR3 is TGCAGTGGGCAGGGGACAGGGGTTCAAGAGACCCAGTACTTC.

The chain links TRBV6-6 to TRBJ2-1; TRBD2 aligns across 8 bases. Trimming took 8 bases from V and 6 from J; bases not matched to a gene: 9. The CDR3 covers 14 residues. The germline V gene encodes CDR1 MNHNY and CDR2 SVGAGI (reference sequence). The CDR3 sequence: CASGNGGESNEQFF. Written as DNA, the CDR3 is TGTGCCAGCGGGAACGGGGGGGAATCCAATGAGCAGTTCTTC.

The V gene is TRBV2, the J gene TRBJ2-3; D remains unclear. The CDR3 is 12 amino acids. Trimming stripped 4 bases from V and 5 bases from J, with 7 bases between. The germline V gene has CDR1 SNHLY and CDR2 FYNNEI. CDR3 protein: CASSGVGDTQYF. CDR3 coding DNA: TGTGCCAGCAGTGGGGTAGGAGATACGCAGTATTTT.

This clonotype was counted ten times or more. The chain employs TRBV4-2 and TRBJ2-5; 11 bases fit TRBD2. This CDR3 is 17 amino acids long. In germline, CDR1 is LGHNA, CDR2 YNFKEQ. Trimming cost V 3 bases and J 1 base; bases outside gene matches: 7. CDR3 DNA sequence: TGTGCCAGCAGCCATCAAACCGGGACTAGCGGCCAAGAGACCCAGTACTTC. This translates into CASSHQTGTSGQETQYF.

This clonotype was found a few times. The V call is TRBV3-1, the J call TRBJ2-7, with D maybe TRBD1 (6 bases). The CDR3 runs 18 residues. Trimming pared 0 bases from V and 1 base from J, leaving 19 bases between. The germline gives CDR1 LGHDT, CDR2 YNNKEL (reference sequence). Here the CDR3 DNA reads TGTGCCAGCAGCCAAGAAGCCGTACAGGGCAATCGGTCCTACGAGCAGTACTTC. This gives the protein CASSQEAVQGNRSYEQYF.

The chain's CDR3 is CASKTEETQYF. CDR3 nucleotide sequence: TGCGCCAGCAAGACAGAGGAGACCCAGTACTTC. This chain joins TRBV5-1 and TRBJ2-5, with D possibly being TRBD1 (5 bases). Trimming removed 6 bases from V and 5 bases from J, with 8 bases in between. The CDR3 runs to 11 residues. Germline assignment: CDR1 SGHRS and CDR2 YFSETQ.

Turning to this clonotype: An end of the junction does not agree with germline; a read error may underlie this. The chain employs TRBV6-6 and TRBJ1-4; D might be TRBD1 (6 bases). Germline V CDR1 and CDR2: MNHNY, SVGAGI (reference sequence). CDR3 size: 14 residues. In DNA, the CDR3 is TGTGCCAGTTCACCGACAGGCCGTAATGAAAAACGGTTTTTT. Translating gives CASSPTGRNEKRFF.

The chain is built from TRBV12-3 or TRBV12-4 and TRBJ1-1; 7 bases match TRBD1. The V gene end was trimmed by 5 bases and the J gene end by 6 bases; junction bases not matched to a gene: 9. This CDR3 comprises 14 residues. The CDR3, as DNA: TGTGCCAGCAGTCCCGGGACAGCAGGCGCTGAAGCTTTCTTT. Translated: CASSPGTAGAEAFF.